These 8 T cell receptor beta chains were all obtained from the same sample, sequenced in a study of STAT3 mutations in large granular lymphocyte leukemia. Profiled with immunoSEQ multiplex PCR; TCRdb holds only in-frame clones, not every one. The sample includes about 1,700 clones, 60% seen only once; the top ten take approximately 79%. Study-level results: Every T-cell large granular lymphocyte leukemia patient had at least one immunodominant TCR beta clonotype.

These TCRs are of unknown antigen specificity. Specimen: peripheral blood mononuclear cells. The source is a woman in her 70s with T-cell large granular lymphocyte leukemia. Some clones in this sample may be carry-over from other donors' samples.

The chain couples TRBV5-6 to TRBJ2-7; D is perhaps TRBD1 (5 bases). Per the germline V gene, CDR1 is SGHDT and CDR2 is YYEEEE. The CDR3 is 13 residues long. V dropped 5 bases and J dropped 3 bases, with 12 bases sitting between them. In DNA, the CDR3 is TGTGCCAGCAGAGCTACAGGAAGCTACGAGCAGTACTTC. This encodes CASRATGSYEQYF.

The chain carries TRBV27 and TRBJ2-7; no firm D call. Germline CDR1 is MNHEY and CDR2 is SMNVEV (reference sequence). The CDR3 spans 12 residues. The V end was cut by 5 bases, the J end by 4 bases, with 9 bases between. The CDR3 nucleotides are TGTGCCAGCAGTCCCCTCGGTTACGAGCAGTACTTC. It translates to CASSPLGYEQYF.

The chain combines TRBV5-1 with TRBJ2-7; the match to TRBD2 covers 10 bases. CDR1 SGHRS and CDR2 YFSETQ come from the germline V gene. V dropped 3 bases and J dropped 4; count of bases not matched to a gene: 4. This CDR3 has 14 amino acids. CDR3 sequence reads: CASSSTSGTYEQYF. CDR3 DNA: TGCGCCAGCAGCTCCACTAGCGGGACTTACGAGCAGTACTTC.

The chain joins TRBV30 to TRBJ1-1; possibly TRBD1 for D (5 bases). Per the germline V gene, CDR1 is GTSNPN and CDR2 is SVGIG (reference sequence). Trimming left V 0 bases short and J 3 bases short, with 8 bases between. This CDR3 has 13 amino acids. The CDR3 sequence: CAWSVLGDTEAFF. For the CDR3, the DNA is TGTGCCTGGAGTGTACTGGGGGACACTGAAGCTTTCTTT.

The V and J genes are TRBV5-1 and TRBJ2-2; the D is unclear. Germline V CDR1 and CDR2: SGHRS, YFSETQ. The V gene lost 4 bases and the J gene lost 1 base, with 11 bases spanning the gap. The CDR3 length is 15 residues. The CDR3 here is CASSQLERNTGELFF. The DNA for the CDR3 is TGCGCCAGCAGCCAGCTTGAGCGGAACACCGGGGAGCTGTTTTTT.

This chain uses TRBV30 with TRBJ1-2; TRBD1 matches at 8 bases. The CDR3 sequence is 11 residues long. CDR1 and CDR2 from the germline V gene are GTSNPN and SVGIG (reference sequence). V lost 2 bases to trimming and J lost 7 bases; unmatched junction nucleotides: 0. The CDR3 DNA reads TGTGCCTGGAGTCAGGGGGCTGGCTACACCTTC. Its translation: CAWSQGAGYTF.

The CDR3 DNA sequence: TGTGCCTGGAGTGTCTCCATCGGGGAAGCTTTCTTT. This translates into CAWSVSIGEAFF. This chain connects TRBV30 to TRBJ1-1, with D unresolved. From germline, CDR1 is GTSNPN and CDR2 SVGIG (reference sequence). V was shortened by 0 bases and J by 8 bases, with 10 bases between the two germline ends. This CDR3 is 12 amino acids long.

J is TRBJ2-7 and V is TRBV30; TRBD2 might be the D (6 bases). The germline V and J ends were trimmed by 3 bases and 0 bases, with 15 bases remaining between them. This CDR3 has 15 amino acids. The germline CDR1 and CDR2 sequences are GTSNPN and SVGIG (reference sequence). CDR3 in DNA: TGTGCCTGGAGAGTCGGCGGGATTAGCTCCTACGAGCAGTACTTC. This translates into CAWRVGGISSYEQYF.